This T cell receptor beta chain came from a study of CD8+CD57+ T cells in acquired aplastic anemia. Study-level background: On average, sorted CD4+ and CD8+ cells gave 3.2 ug of DNA.

The CDR3 runs 15 residues. The germline V gene encodes CDR1 LNHDA and CDR2 SQIVND (reference sequence). J lost 4 bases, V lost 5 bases, and 9 bases had no gene match. This clonotype was detected a few times. The template for TCR beta VDJ and CDR3 sequence profiling was genomic DNA. TCRdb used MiXCR to reprocess the reads, holding one entry per CDR3 protein. Here the sample spans some 150,000 distinct CDR3 sequences, 71% being singletons. Sequencing involved patients with CD8+CD57+ cell expansion previously shown by flow cytometry. The rearrangement links TRBV19 to TRBJ2-3; 7 bases map to TRBD2. This TCR was sampled from a human donor with aplastic anemia. The sample comprised sorted CD4+, CD8+, or CD8+CD57+ T cells (not recorded which) from PBMCs. This CDR3 reads CASSPPGGGADTQYF. Written as DNA, the CDR3 is TGTGCCAGTAGTCCCCCTGGTGGGGGGGCAGATACGCAGTATTTT.